The 20 T cell receptor beta chains below were found in one sample sequenced in a study of OX40 agonist ivuxolimab in advanced cancers. The assay was immunoSEQ multiplex PCR, and TCRdb's table has in-frame clones only and misses some. The sample shows under 100,000 clones, 75% to 90% of them seen only once. Sequencing used CD4+ or CD8+ T cells sorted from blood, obtained in a trial of the OX40 agonist ivuxolimab. Receptor source: an adult with an advanced solid tumor such as melanoma, head and neck, liver or kidney cancer.

V usage is TRBV27 and J usage is TRBJ2-3, with 9 bases identical to TRBD1. The CDR3 is made up of 15 amino acids. Germline V lookup: CDR1 MNHEY, CDR2 SMNVEV (reference sequence). The J segment lost 0 bases and the V segment lost 7 bases, leaving 5 bases of the junction unmatched. The CDR3 nucleotides read TGTGCCAGCAAGGGGACAGGGATTAGCACAGATACGCAGTATTTT. Translation: CASKGTGISTDTQYF.

The V gene is TRBV28, the J gene TRBJ1-1; maybe TRBD1 (5 bases). Trimming left V 6 bases short and J 1 base short, with 15 bases between. The CDR3 runs to 15 residues. CDR1 and CDR2 (germline): MDHEN, SYDVKM. The CDR3 here is CASSRFGAQNTEAFF. In nucleotides, the CDR3 is TGTGCCAGCAGCCGATTTGGGGCTCAGAACACTGAAGCTTTCTTT.

This clone has only a few counts. The genes are TRBV6-6 and TRBJ1-6; the D gene is possibly TRBD1 (6 bases). The CDR3 runs 14 residues. With 6 bases removed from V and 7 bases from J, the gap between germline ends came to 13 bases. CDR1 and CDR2 (germline): MNHNY, SVGAGI (reference sequence). CDR3 sequence reads: CASSSTGLNSPLHF. The CDR3 DNA reads TGTGCCAGCAGCTCCACAGGGTTGAATTCACCCCTCCACTTT.

The V call is TRBV7-2, the J call TRBJ1-2; a weak D match, TRBD1 (5 bases). CDR1 SGHTA and CDR2 FQGNSA come from the germline V gene. V lost 7 bases and J 6 bases, leaving 15 bases between the germline ends. The CDR3 totals 13 residues. CDR3 sequence (DNA): TGTGCCAGCAACTTCAGGGAAATGGATGGCTACACCTTC. Its protein product is CASNFREMDGYTF.

The gene calls are TRBV7-3 and TRBJ2-3; 9 positions match TRBD1. CDR1 and CDR2 from the germline V gene are SGHTA and FQGTGA. The CDR3 is 14 residues long. The V gene end was trimmed by 5 bases and the J gene end by 4 bases; junction bases not matched to a gene: 4. In DNA, the CDR3 is TGTGCCAGCAGCCGGGACAGGGTCGCAGATACGCAGTATTTT. The encoded protein is CASSRDRVADTQYF.

V usage is TRBV5-1 and J usage is TRBJ2-7, with TRBD1 as a possible D gene (6 bases). The CDR3 consists of 14 residues. Germline lookup yields CDR1 SGHRS and CDR2 YFSETQ. Trimming pared 4 bases from V and 6 bases from J, leaving 17 bases between. The CDR3 spells CASSRNRELSEQYF. The CDR3 region has the DNA TGCGCCAGCAGCCGTAACAGGGAACTTTCCGAGCAGTACTTC.

This chain connects TRBV5-5 to TRBJ1-2; D is undetermined. The CDR3 is made up of 13 amino acids. The V end was cut by 0 bases, the J end by 8 bases, with 11 bases between. The germline CDR1 and CDR2 sequences are SGHKS and YYEKEE (reference sequence). CDR3 protein: CASSLEFAGGYTF. The DNA of the CDR3 is TGTGCCAGCAGCTTGGAGTTTGCGGGAGGCTACACCTTC.

J is TRBJ2-7 and V is TRBV5-1; possible D gene TRBD1, 5 bases. The germline gives CDR1 SGHRS, CDR2 YFSETQ. The CDR3 consists of 16 residues. V lost 4 bases and J 6 bases, leaving 23 bases between the germline ends. This CDR3 reads CASSVRATEFYLEQYF. The CDR3 DNA reads TGCGCCAGCAGCGTACGAGCGACAGAGTTCTACCTCGAGCAGTACTTC.

This chain joins TRBV7-2 and TRBJ2-6; D remains ambiguous. The CDR3 has 16 residues. The germline V gene encodes CDR1 SGHTA and CDR2 FQGNSA. Trimming took 5 bases from V and 4 from J, leaving 15 bases between them. For the CDR3, the DNA is TGTGCCAGCAGCCCATCCCAAACCCCCGGGGCCAACGTCCTGACTTTC. Its translation: CASSPSQTPGANVLTF.

The rearrangement joins TRBV11-1 to TRBJ1-6; D is undetermined. The V gene lost 4 bases and the J gene lost 7 bases, with 14 bases spanning the gap. Germline-derived CDR1 and CDR2 are SGHAT and FQDESV (reference sequence). The CDR3 extends over 15 amino acids. The DNA for the CDR3 is TGTGCCAGCAGCTCACTATCCATCGCGAATTCACCCCTCCACTTT. This sequence encodes CASSSLSIANSPLHF.

The chain links TRBV7-9 to TRBJ1-4, with a possible D match to TRBD1 (5 bases). This CDR3 has 16 amino acids. V dropped 3 bases and J dropped 7 bases, with 18 bases sitting between them. The germline CDR1 and CDR2 sequences are SEHNR and FQNEAQ (reference sequence). The DNA of the CDR3 is TGTGCCAGCAGCTTCCCTATAAGGACAAGGACTGAAAAACTGTTTTTT. Translating it yields CASSFPIRTRTEKLFF.

The chain carries TRBV2 and TRBJ2-7, with TRBD1 matching over 8 bases. J gave up 0 bases and V 4 bases, and 5 bases lay outside the gene matches. The V gene's germline CDR1 is SNHLY and CDR2 FYNNEI. The CDR3 has 15 amino acids. CDR3 region: CASSGRGQVSYEQYF. DNA for the CDR3: TGTGCCAGCAGTGGGAGGGGACAGGTCTCCTACGAGCAGTACTTC.

The chain links TRBV5-6 to TRBJ1-5; D is uncertain. CDR1 and CDR2 (germline): SGHDT, YYEEEE. Trimming stripped 4 bases from V and 6 bases from J, with 11 bases between. This CDR3 region has 13 residues. Written as DNA, the CDR3 is TGTGCCAGCAGCCGTCATCGAAGTCAGCCCCAGCATTTT. Translated, it gives CASSRHRSQPQHF.

This chain connects TRBV2 to TRBJ2-7, with D perhaps matching TRBD2 (5 bases). The CDR3 totals 13 residues. Trimming took 6 bases from V and 7 from J, leaving 16 bases between them. CDR1 and CDR2 (germline): SNHLY, FYNNEI. The CDR3 sequence is CASSGLGSGEQYF. The CDR3 coding sequence is TGTGCCAGCAGCGGGTTGGGGTCGGGGGAGCAGTACTTC. Drawing the rest from reference TRBV2 and TRBJ2-7, the complete variable domain is EPEVTQTPSHQVTQMGQEVILRCVPISNHLYFYWYRQILGQKVEFLVSFYNNEISEKSEIFDDQFSVERPDGSNFTLKIRSTKLEDSAMYFCASSGLGSGEQYFGPGTRLTVT.

This clone was counted only a few times. The J gene is TRBJ1-1, the V gene TRBV10-3, with D possibly TRBD1 on 5 matching bases. V was shortened by 11 bases and J by 3 bases, with 16 bases between the two germline ends. Germline V gene data show CDR1 as ENHRY and CDR2 as SYGVKD. The CDR3 runs to 13 residues. CDR3 in amino acids: CAVARERDTEAFF. The CDR3 DNA is TGTGCCGTCGCCAGGGAAAGGGACACTGAAGCTTTCTTT.

The chain carries TRBV5-1 and TRBJ2-6; TRBD1 agrees at 9 bases. The CDR3 is 18 amino acids. The germline V gene encodes CDR1 SGHRS and CDR2 YFSETQ. The V segment lost 3 bases and the J segment 0 bases; nucleotides outside the gene matches: 7. For the CDR3, the DNA is TGCGCCAGCAGCTGGAACAGGGGGCGTATCTCTGGGGCCAACGTCCTGACTTTC. It yields the protein CASSWNRGRISGANVLTF. Full variable domain (remainder filled in from reference TRBV5-1 and TRBJ2-6): KAGVTQTPRYLIKTRGQQVTLSCSPISGHRSVSWYQQTPGQGLQFLFEYFSETQRNKGNFPGRFSGRQFSNSRSEMNVSTLELGDSALYLCASSWNRGRISGANVLTFGAGSRLTVL.

This clone was seen once. The V and J genes are TRBV5-1 and TRBJ2-5; 11 bases align to TRBD1. This CDR3 has 17 residues. V shed 3 bases, J shed 5 bases, and the junction held 12 bases outside the gene matches. The germline gives CDR1 SGHRS, CDR2 YFSETQ. DNA of the CDR3: TGCGCCAGCAGCTCGGGGACAGGGGGGTTTCCAGAGGAGACCCAGTACTTC. Translated, it gives CASSSGTGGFPEETQYF.

This clone was detected a few times. This CDR3 reads CASSSGGGETQYF. Written as DNA, the CDR3 is TGTGCCAGCAGCTCCGGGGGAGGAGAGACCCAGTACTTC. The rearrangement links TRBV5-4 to TRBJ2-5, with TRBD2 as a possible D gene (6 bases). The CDR3 has 13 residues. The germline V and J ends were trimmed by 3 bases and 4 bases, with 10 bases remaining between them. The germline V gene has CDR1 SGHNT and CDR2 YYREEE (reference sequence).

The chain joins TRBV28 to TRBJ1-5; 10 bases are a match to TRBD1. The CDR3 has 16 amino acids. CDR1 is MDHEN and CDR2 is SYDVKM in the germline V gene. Losses at the gene ends were 5 bases for V and 2 bases for J; bases not matched to a gene: 6. The CDR3 coding sequence is TGTGCCAGCAGTCCGGGGACAGGGGTGGGCAATCAGCCCCAGCATTTT. It codes for CASSPGTGVGNQPQHF.

The rearrangement links TRBV28 to TRBJ2-6, with 9 bases fitting TRBD1. The CDR3 length is 18 residues. CDR1 is MDHEN and CDR2 is SYDVKM in the germline V gene. The J segment lost 2 bases and the V segment lost 7 bases, leaving 12 bases of the junction unmatched. The CDR3 sequence: CASTRYSGTGTGANVLTF. The CDR3 region has the DNA TGTGCCAGCACGCGGTACTCCGGGACAGGGACTGGGGCCAACGTCCTGACTTTC.